Each of the 22 T cell receptor beta chains below was sequenced from the same sample in a study of blood T cell repertoires in COVID-19. This table comes from immunoSEQ multiplex PCR, and its TCRdb copy is limited to in-frame clones, with some not included. The sample includes around 450,000 clones, roughly 87% of them seen just once. The sequencing sample was made of PBMCs or T cells enriched from blood (not recorded which). These TCRs come from a woman between 18 and 29 years old who had recovered from COVID-19.

The genes are TRBV9 and TRBJ2-3; tentatively, D is TRBD2 (6 bases). CDR1 is SGDLS, CDR2 YYNGEE, per germline. Deletions cut 0 bases from V and 2 bases from J, with 13 bases between. The CDR3 is 16 residues long. DNA for the CDR3: TGTGCCAGCAGCGTAGACGTGGGCGGGAACACAGATACGCAGTATTTT. It specifies CASSVDVGGNTDTQYF.

The J gene is TRBJ2-5, the V gene TRBV7-9; possible D gene TRBD2, 6 bases. Germline values: CDR1 SEHNR, CDR2 FQNEAQ (reference sequence). V was shortened by 3 bases and J by 4 bases, with 12 bases between the two germline ends. The CDR3 has 14 residues. The DNA for the CDR3 is TGTGCCAGCAGCTTTATGGGGAGGCGAGAGACCCAGTACTTC. Amino acid sequence: CASSFMGRRETQYF.

This clone appeared once. The J gene is TRBJ1-2, the V gene TRBV2; D might be TRBD1 (6 bases). V lost 8 bases and J 8 bases, leaving 15 bases between the germline ends. The V gene's germline CDR1 is SNHLY and CDR2 FYNNEI. The CDR3 has 12 residues. The CDR3 coding sequence is TGTGCCAGCTTTGGAACAGGGAAGGGCTACACCTTC. Translating it yields CASFGTGKGYTF.

The chain is built from TRBV10-3 and TRBJ1-5; 7 positions match TRBD1. V lost 1 base to trimming and J lost 1 base; unmatched junction nucleotides: 4. Germline CDR1 is ENHRY and CDR2 is SYGVKD. The CDR3 loop spans 16 amino acids. In nucleotides, the CDR3 is TGTGCCATCAGTGAGTTTCAGGGGGTAAGCAATCAGCCCCAGCATTTT. Translation: CAISEFQGVSNQPQHF.

The genes are TRBV7-9 and TRBJ1-2, with D perhaps matching TRBD1 (5 bases). This CDR3 has 16 amino acids. Germline CDR1 SEHNR, CDR2 FQNEAQ (reference sequence). V lost 3 bases and J lost 4, with 18 bases in between. The CDR3, as DNA: TGTGCCAGCAGCTTTAGCATGGTTCAGGGTCTCTATGGCTACACCTTC. Translated: CASSFSMVQGLYGYTF.

This clone has only one observation. The J gene is TRBJ2-7, the V gene TRBV14; no definite D call. Trimming removed 4 bases from V and 4 bases from J, with 8 bases in between. The CDR3 extends over 12 amino acids. Germline V gene data show CDR1 as SGHDN and CDR2 as FVKESK. CDR3 residues: CASSPRDYEQYF. The DNA for the CDR3 is TGTGCCAGCAGCCCCCGAGATTACGAGCAGTACTTC.

The chain employs TRBV3-1 (or the pseudogene TRBV3-2) and TRBJ2-3, with a tentative D call TRBD1 (5 bases). The CDR3 consists of 15 residues. Deletions cut 1 base from V and 3 bases from J, with 11 bases between. The germline CDR1 and CDR2 sequences are LGHDT and YNNKEL (reference sequence). CDR3 coding DNA: TGTGCCAGCAGCCAAGGGGGTTACAGGACAGATACGCAGTATTTT. Translation gives CASSQGGYRTDTQYF.

The chain joins TRBV4-2 to TRBJ2-7; 11 nucleotides line up with TRBD1. This CDR3 spans 16 amino acids. Trimming at V came to 3 bases and at J to 3 bases, leaving 7 bases not matched to a gene. The germline gives CDR1 LGHNA, CDR2 YNFKEQ. The CDR3 loop is CASSHNGGTGGYEQYF. In DNA form, the CDR3 reads TGTGCCAGCAGCCATAACGGGGGGACAGGGGGCTACGAGCAGTACTTC.

The chain is built from TRBV29-1 and TRBJ2-7; maybe TRBD2 (5 bases). V dropped 4 bases and J dropped 2 bases, with 9 bases sitting between them. Germline V gene lookup returns CDR1 SQVTM and CDR2 ANQGSEA. The CDR3 has 12 residues. The CDR3 loop reads CSVGGYPYEQYF. CDR3 sequence (DNA): TGCAGCGTTGGAGGGTACCCCTACGAGCAGTACTTC.

The chain combines TRBV29-1 with TRBJ1-1; TRBD1 matches at 7 bases. The length of the CDR3 is 14 residues. Germline assignment: CDR1 SQVTM and CDR2 ANQGSEA. V was pared by 7 bases and J by 5 bases, with 13 bases of the junction left unmatched. CDR3 loop: CSAWDSRRITEAFF. The CDR3 DNA sequence: TGCAGCGCATGGGACAGTCGAAGAATAACTGAAGCTTTCTTT.

Points on this clone: The sample holds other DNA sequences that translate to the same CDR3. The genes are TRBV5-1 and TRBJ2-5, with D possibly TRBD1 on 6 matching bases. V shed 0 bases and J shed 3 bases, with 9 bases lying between them. Germline V gene sequence: CDR1 SGHRS, CDR2 YFSETQ. The CDR3 consists of 14 residues. The CDR3 DNA follows: TGCGCCAGCAGCTTGGATTCAGGGGAAGAGACCCAGTACTTC. The encoded protein is CASSLDSGEETQYF.

V and J are TRBV30 and TRBJ1-3; weak D call: TRBD1 (6 bases). The germline V gene encodes CDR1 GTSNPN and CDR2 SVGIG (reference sequence). This CDR3 spans 14 amino acids. Trimming removed 5 bases from V and 0 bases from J, with 11 bases in between. In nucleotides, the CDR3 is TGTGCCTGGGGGGGCTCTGACTCTGGAAACACCATATATTTT. It encodes CAWGGSDSGNTIYF. The full variable domain, its missing parts supplied by reference TRBV30 and TRBJ1-3, is SQTIHQWPATLVQPVGSPLSLECTVEGTSNPNLYWYRQAAGRGLQLLFYSVGIGQISSEVPQNLSASRPQDRQFILSSKKLLLSDSGFYLCAWGGSDSGNTIYFGEGSWLTVV.

This chain uses TRBV6-5 with TRBJ1-2; 7 nucleotides align to TRBD1. Germline lookup yields CDR1 MNHEY and CDR2 SVGAGI. Trimming took 4 bases from V and 3 from J; bases not matched to a gene: 8. The CDR3 is 15 residues long. The CDR3: CASSFAPQGDYGYTF. CDR3 in DNA: TGTGCCAGCAGTTTCGCCCCCCAGGGGGACTATGGCTACACCTTC.

This clone showed up just once. The chain links TRBV29-1 to TRBJ1-1; 10 nucleotides line up with TRBD1. Germline-derived CDR1 and CDR2 are SQVTM and ANQGSEA. With V trimmed by 7 bases and J by 4 bases, 9 bases remained unmatched. This CDR3 contains 14 residues. DNA of the CDR3: TGCAGCGCCACCGTCGGACAGGGGGGCACTGAAGCTTTCTTT. This translates into CSATVGQGGTEAFF. The complete variable domain, with remaining parts taken from reference TRBV29-1 and TRBJ1-1, reads SAVISQKPSRDICQRGTSLTIQCQVDSQVTMMFWYRQQPGQSLTLIATANQGSEATYESGFVIDKFPISRPNLTFSTLTVSNMSPEDSSIYLCSATVGQGGTEAFFGQGTRLTVV.

In its sample, this clone was seen once. This CDR3 is also generated by other DNA sequences in the sample. The DNA of the CDR3 is TGTGCCAGCAGTTTGAGCCGGGTTCAGCCCCAGCATTTT. This sequence encodes CASSLSRVQPQHF. The gene calls are TRBV28 and TRBJ1-5; unclear D gene. Trimming stripped 3 bases from V and 6 bases from J, with 9 bases between. Per germline, CDR1 MDHEN and CDR2 SYDVKM. The CDR3 length is 13 residues.

This rearrangement joins TRBV28 to TRBJ1-5; 11 nucleotides align to TRBD1. Germline-derived CDR1 and CDR2 are MDHEN and SYDVKM. V lost 7 bases to trimming and J lost 6 bases; unmatched junction nucleotides: 5. This CDR3 contains 14 residues. The CDR3 DNA reads TGTGCCAGCAAACGGACAGGGGGCATTCAGCCCCAGCATTTT. Amino acids: CASKRTGGIQPQHF.

The chain joins TRBV9 to TRBJ2-7; no firm D call. Germline assignment: CDR1 SGDLS and CDR2 YYNGEE. The V end was cut by 0 bases, the J end by 7 bases, with 5 bases between. This CDR3 region has 11 residues. DNA for the CDR3: TGTGCCAGCAGCGTAGCTTATGAGCAGTACTTC. Its translation is CASSVAYEQYF.

The chain combines TRBV5-1 with TRBJ2-2; the D is unclear. In germline, CDR1 is SGHRS, CDR2 YFSETQ. Between the trimmed V and J ends, which lost 5 bases and 8 bases, there was a span of 13 bases. This CDR3 has 13 residues. CDR3 coding DNA: TGCGCCAGCAGACCCTTTGAGAGGGGGGAGCTGTTTTTT. It specifies CASRPFERGELFF.

This clone was observed at least ten times. The gene calls are TRBV25-1 and TRBJ2-5, with D uncertain. The CDR3 is 12 amino acids. Looked up from germline, CDR1 is MGHDK and CDR2 is SYGVNS. Trimming took 4 bases from V and 5 from J, leaving 8 bases between them. The CDR3 is CASSGPGETQYF. As DNA, the CDR3 is TGTGCCAGCAGTGGGCCCGGGGAGACCCAGTACTTC.

This clone occurred once. This sequence joins TRBV21-1 and TRBJ1-1; the D segment call TRBD1 is taken from the table without a DNA check. TRBV21-1 is described as a pseudogene. The CDR3 covers 18 residues. DNA for the CDR3: TGTGCCAGCAGCACCGGGACAGGGGCTCATCCCGCGTTGCCTGAAGCTTTCTTT. Amino acid sequence: CASSTGTGAHPALPEAFF.

This clone came up a few times. The V gene is TRBV28, the J gene TRBJ1-5; D might be TRBD1 (5 bases). The CDR3 loop spans 13 amino acids. Germline loops: CDR1 MDHEN, CDR2 SYDVKM. Deletions cut 4 bases from V and 4 bases from J, with 8 bases between. CDR3 residues: CASSWGINQPQHF. Here the CDR3 DNA reads TGTGCCAGCAGTTGGGGCATTAATCAGCCCCAGCATTTT.

The CDR3 here is CATDVPGQDRTNTEAFF. The CDR3 DNA follows: TGCGCCACCGATGTCCCGGGACAGGACCGTACGAACACTGAAGCTTTCTTT. This chain connects TRBV23-1 to TRBJ1-1, with 8 bases identical to TRBD1. TRBV23-1 counts as an open reading frame of uncertain function. The CDR3 is 17 amino acids. The V segment lost 10 bases and the J segment 1 base; nucleotides outside the gene matches: 17.